The 27 T cell receptor beta chains below were found in one sample sequenced in a study of CD8 T cells in ankylosing spondylitis. TCRdb re-derived calls from the 5' RACE reads in MiXCR, one entry per CDR3 protein. This table holds some 140,000 distinct CDR3 sequences, about 7.3% found once. Specimen: blood, either unsorted or a sorted T cell fraction (not recorded which). The receptors come from a female donor with ankylosing spondylitis or in good health (not recorded which).

This clonotype was picked up many times. This chain connects TRBV7-9 to TRBJ2-3; 9 bases align to TRBD2. Germline loops: CDR1 SEHNR, CDR2 FQNEAQ (reference sequence). The CDR3 has 16 amino acids. The J segment lost 4 bases and the V segment lost 2 bases, leaving 7 bases of the junction unmatched. The CDR3 region has the DNA TGTGCCAGCAGCTTAAGGGCTAGCGGGATACCAGATACGCAGTATTTT. It codes for CASSLRASGIPDTQYF.

This clonotype appeared many times. The J gene is TRBJ1-1, the V gene TRBV4-1; D not resolved. The length of the CDR3 is 14 residues. Between the trimmed V and J ends, which lost 3 bases and 0 bases, there was a span of 8 bases. Germline V gene lookup returns CDR1 MGHRA and CDR2 YSYEKL. The CDR3 is CASSQIAMNTEAFF. The CDR3 nucleotides read TGCGCCAGCAGCCAGATTGCGATGAACACTGAAGCTTTCTTT.

This clonotype has at least ten counts. The chain couples TRBV7-2 to TRBJ2-5, with TRBD2 matching over 7 bases. The CDR3 is made up of 15 amino acids. The germline V gene has CDR1 SGHTA and CDR2 FQGNSA. V was clipped by 5 bases and J by 2 bases; unmatched bases: 8. CDR3 DNA: TGTGCCAGCAGCCCGGAGGGGACTACTCAAGAGACCCAGTACTTC. This sequence encodes CASSPEGTTQETQYF.

This clonotype was seen repeatedly, ten times or more. V gene TRBV7-8 combines with J gene TRBJ2-7; D remains ambiguous. The CDR3 has 14 residues. V lost 1 base and J 4 bases, leaving 11 bases between the germline ends. Per the germline V gene, CDR1 is SGHVS and CDR2 is FQNEAQ. CDR3 coding DNA: TGTGCCAGCAGCTTAGAGGGCAGGTGGTACGAGCAGTACTTC. Translation: CASSLEGRWYEQYF.

This clonotype was found many times. CDR3 residues: CASSLAGGLGVETQYF. The CDR3 bases are TGCGCCAGCAGCTTGGCGGGGGGCCTCGGCGTGGAGACCCAGTACTTC. The V and J genes are TRBV5-1 and TRBJ2-5, with a weak D call TRBD2 (7 bases). The CDR3 is 16 amino acids. Deletions cut 0 bases from V and 5 bases from J, with 17 bases between. CDR1 is SGHRS and CDR2 is YFSETQ in the germline V gene.

This clonotype turned up a few times. This chain connects TRBV5-1 to TRBJ1-6; D is possibly TRBD1 (5 bases). V dropped 3 bases and J dropped 6 bases, with 25 bases sitting between them. This CDR3 contains 19 residues. Germline lookup yields CDR1 SGHRS and CDR2 YFSETQ. The CDR3, as DNA: TGCGCCAGCAGCTCCCAATTATCCGGACGGGCCGGGGGTAATTCACCCCTCCACTTT. It specifies CASSSQLSGRAGGNSPLHF. The entire variable domain, with the rest obtained from reference TRBV5-1 and TRBJ1-6, is as follows: KAGVTQTPRYLIKTRGQQVTLSCSPISGHRSVSWYQQTPGQGLQFLFEYFSETQRNKGNFPGRFSGRQFSNSRSEMNVSTLELGDSALYLCASSSQLSGRAGGNSPLHFGNGTRLTVT.

This clonotype has just a few counts. The genes are TRBV4-1 and TRBJ2-7, with 11 bases lining up with TRBD2. The CDR3 is 17 amino acids. J was trimmed by 3 bases and V by 4 bases; bases with no gene match: 11. Germline V gene data show CDR1 as MGHRA and CDR2 as YSYEKL. The CDR3 DNA sequence: TGCGCCAGCAGCCCCCAAGGGATAGCGGGGGGGATCTACGAGCAGTACTTC. This encodes CASSPQGIAGGIYEQYF.

In this sample, this clonotype turned up many times. The chain uses TRBV5-1 and TRBJ1-3, with TRBD1 as a possible D gene (6 bases). Trimming pared 4 bases from V and 2 bases from J, leaving 10 bases between. In germline, CDR1 is SGHRS, CDR2 YFSETQ. The CDR3 sequence is 14 residues long. CDR3 nucleotides: TGCGCCAGCAGCCACGGGACAACTGGAAACACCATATATTTT. It translates to CASSHGTTGNTIYF. Full variable domain (remainder filled in from reference TRBV5-1 and TRBJ1-3): KAGVTQTPRYLIKTRGQQVTLSCSPISGHRSVSWYQQTPGQGLQFLFEYFSETQRNKGNFPGRFSGRQFSNSRSEMNVSTLELGDSALYLCASSHGTTGNTIYFGEGSWLTVV.

This clonotype was detected only a few times. A much larger clone lies a single base off, so this may be a read error. The rearrangement uses TRBV20-1 and TRBJ1-1, with D perhaps matching TRBD1 (5 bases). CDR1 is DFQATT and CDR2 is SNEGSKA in the germline V gene (reference sequence). The CDR3 has 15 amino acids. The DNA for the CDR3 is TGCTGTGCTGGGGCCCCAGGGCAACTTGGGACTGAAGCTTTCTTT. Translating gives CCAGAPGQLGTEAFF.

This clonotype was seen repeatedly, ten times or more. The rearrangement joins TRBV30 to TRBJ1-6, with 9 bases matching TRBD1. CDR3 size: 14 residues. Germline V gene sequence: CDR1 GTSNPN, CDR2 SVGIG (reference sequence). The V gene end was trimmed by 2 bases and the J gene end by 9 bases; junction bases not matched to a gene: 5. This chain's CDR3 is CAWSLDRGFSPLHF. The CDR3 nucleotides are TGTGCCTGGAGTCTAGACAGGGGGTTTTCACCCCTCCACTTT.

V usage is TRBV5-1 and J usage is TRBJ2-2; 8 bases fit TRBD1. Losses at the gene ends were 2 bases for V and 0 bases for J; bases not matched to a gene: 3. The CDR3 is 16 residues long. Germline CDR1 SGHRS, CDR2 YFSETQ. As DNA, the CDR3 is TGCGCCAGCAGCTTCTGGACAGGGTCGAACACCGGGGAGCTGTTTTTT. Its translation: CASSFWTGSNTGELFF. The full variable domain, in which reference TRBV5-1 and TRBJ2-2 provide the parts outside the CDR3, is KAGVTQTPRYLIKTRGQQVTLSCSPISGHRSVSWYQQTPGQGLQFLFEYFSETQRNKGNFPGRFSGRQFSNSRSEMNVSTLELGDSALYLCASSFWTGSNTGELFFGEGSRLTVL.

This clonotype showed up just a few times. The gene calls are TRBV29-1 and TRBJ2-1; 7 nucleotides align to TRBD1. Germline CDR1 is SQVTM and CDR2 is ANQGSEA. Trimming at V came to 2 bases and at J to 9 bases, leaving 4 bases not matched to a gene. The CDR3 is made up of 12 amino acids. CDR3 residues: CSVEQTGLEQFF. CDR3 bases: TGCAGCGTTGAACAGACAGGGCTTGAGCAGTTCTTC.

This clonotype was recorded many times. The chain carries TRBV3-1 and TRBJ1-5; 7 bases map to TRBD1. CDR1 and CDR2 (germline): LGHDT, YNNKEL (reference sequence). V was clipped by 1 base and J by 1 base; unmatched bases: 4. There are 16 residues in the CDR3. The CDR3 reads CASSQGQGRSNQPQHF. The CDR3, as DNA: TGTGCCAGCAGCCAAGGACAGGGAAGGAGCAATCAGCCCCAGCATTTT.

This clonotype was counted many times. The CDR3 reads CSARPFGGLAVNEQFF. In DNA form, the CDR3 reads TGCAGTGCTAGACCATTTGGGGGACTAGCTGTCAATGAGCAGTTCTTC. J is TRBJ2-1 and V is TRBV20-1, with TRBD2 matching over 9 bases. Germline V lookup: CDR1 DFQATT, CDR2 SNEGSKA (reference sequence). The V segment lost 2 bases and the J segment 6 bases; nucleotides outside the gene matches: 11. The CDR3 is made up of 16 amino acids.

This clonotype appeared many times. V is TRBV20-1 and J is TRBJ1-5, with 8 positions matching TRBD1. The CDR3 runs 13 residues. CDR1 is DFQATT and CDR2 is SNEGSKA in the germline V gene (reference sequence). For the CDR3, the DNA is TGCAGCGCCCGGACAGGGAACAATCAGCCCCAGCATTTT. Amino acid sequence: CSARTGNNQPQHF.

This clonotype appeared many times. The CDR3 DNA follows: TGTGCCAGCAGCCAACGGACAGGGGGCGCGAACACCGGGGAGCTGTTTTTT. It specifies CASSQRTGGANTGELFF. This rearrangement joins TRBV4-2 to TRBJ2-2; 11 nucleotides align to TRBD1. Germline V gene sequence: CDR1 LGHNA, CDR2 YNFKEQ. With V trimmed by 2 bases and J by 0 bases, 2 bases remained unmatched. The CDR3 loop spans 17 amino acids.

In its sample, this clonotype was seen a few times. The chain joins TRBV7-9 to TRBJ2-1; D remains unclear. V shed 5 bases and J shed 3 bases, with 17 bases lying between them. CDR1 is SEHNR, CDR2 FQNEAQ, per germline (reference sequence). This CDR3 is 16 amino acids long. The CDR3 protein is CASSPYLGKGYNEQFF. The CDR3 DNA reads TGTGCCAGCAGCCCCTATTTGGGGAAGGGCTACAATGAGCAGTTCTTC.

This clonotype was detected ten times or more. This chain uses TRBV29-1 with TRBJ1-1; D unresolved. The CDR3 loop spans 14 amino acids. The ends were cut back, 4 bases at V and 2 bases at J, with 14 bases in the middle. Germline assignment: CDR1 SQVTM and CDR2 ANQGSEA. The CDR3 region has the DNA TGCAGCGTTGCGGTCCTTTCGGGTAACACTGAAGCTTTCTTT. Translated, it gives CSVAVLSGNTEAFF.

This clonotype has at least ten counts. The gene calls are TRBV20-1 and TRBJ1-6; TRBD1 aligns across 10 bases. CDR3 length equals 16 residues. The J segment lost 9 bases and the V segment lost 0 bases, leaving 8 bases of the junction unmatched. Per the germline V gene, CDR1 is DFQATT and CDR2 is SNEGSKA (reference sequence). CDR3 bases: TGCAGTGCTAGAGATCCAGGGACAGGGGTGTTTTCACCCCTCCACTTT. Translated: CSARDPGTGVFSPLHF.

This clonotype was counted at least ten times. The rearrangement links TRBV27 to TRBJ2-5, with D uncertain. Per the germline V gene, CDR1 is MNHEY and CDR2 is SMNVEV (reference sequence). V was cut by 2 bases and J by 4 bases, with 5 bases left in between. CDR3 length: 12 amino acids. The CDR3 loop is CASSLNGETQYF. DNA for the CDR3: TGTGCCAGCAGTTTAAATGGAGAGACCCAGTACTTC.

This clonotype was seen many times. This chain joins TRBV7-2 and TRBJ2-3; no definite D call. Trimming took 2 bases from V and 4 from J, leaving 4 bases between them. The germline V gene has CDR1 SGHTA and CDR2 FQGNSA. This CDR3 comprises 12 residues. The CDR3 nucleotides are TGTGCCAGCAGCTTATTCGCAGATACGCAGTATTTT. Protein product: CASSLFADTQYF.

This clonotype was seen many times. The J gene is TRBJ2-3, the V gene TRBV20-1; possible D gene TRBD1, 6 bases. This CDR3 spans 10 amino acids. V gave up 6 bases and J gave up 9 bases, with 10 bases separating them. The germline CDR1 and CDR2 sequences are DFQATT and SNEGSKA (reference sequence). CDR3 region: CSAEQGTQYF. The DNA of the CDR3 is TGCAGTGCGGAACAGGGAACGCAGTATTTT.

This clonotype was detected once. The genes are TRBV5-1 and TRBJ2-3; 7 nucleotides match TRBD1. J was trimmed by 0 bases and V by 4 bases; bases with no gene match: 2. The CDR3 consists of 14 residues. Per germline, CDR1 SGHRS and CDR2 YFSETQ. In DNA, the CDR3 is TGCGCCAGCAGCCCGGACAGGAGCACAGATACGCAGTATTTT. This gives the protein CASSPDRSTDTQYF.

This clonotype was counted at least ten times. A junction boundary mismatches the germline segment, possibly from a read error. This chain links TRBV9 with TRBJ2-7; 8 bases match TRBD1. There are 14 residues in the CDR3. Germline-derived CDR1 and CDR2 are SGDLS and YYNGEE. CDR3 nucleotide sequence: TGTGCCAGCAGCGCTGGGACAGGCTCCCACGAGCAGTACTTC. Amino acids: CASSAGTGSHEQYF.

The sample holds a few counts of this clonotype. The rearrangement uses TRBV7-9 and TRBJ1-1, with D maybe TRBD1 (5 bases). The CDR3 contains 13 residues. Trimming took 3 bases from V and 6 from J, leaving 11 bases between them. Germline V gives CDR1 SEHNR, CDR2 FQNEAQ (reference sequence). The CDR3 DNA reads TGTGCCAGCAGCTTTGGGGGGTTGGCTGAAGCTTTCTTT. Translated: CASSFGGLAEAFF.

This clonotype occurred many times. In DNA, the CDR3 is TGTGCCAGCAGTTTATGGGGGGGCGGCTACGAGCAGTACTTC. Translation gives CASSLWGGGYEQYF. This chain joins TRBV12-3 or TRBV12-4 and TRBJ2-7, with D possibly being TRBD2 (7 bases). CDR3 size: 14 residues. Trimming took off 2 bases at V and 3 bases at J, with 11 bases between the two ends.

This clonotype has ten or more counts. The chain has TRBV5-1 and TRBJ2-1; D uncertain. V was clipped by 2 bases and J by 1 base, with 7 bases between them. The CDR3 is 14 amino acids. Germline assignment: CDR1 SGHRS and CDR2 YFSETQ. The CDR3 protein is CASSLAVSYNEQFF. The CDR3, as DNA: TGCGCCAGCAGCTTAGCAGTTTCCTACAATGAGCAGTTCTTC. Based on the CDR3 plus reference TRBV5-1 and TRBJ2-1, the full variable domain is KAGVTQTPRYLIKTRGQQVTLSCSPISGHRSVSWYQQTPGQGLQFLFEYFSETQRNKGNFPGRFSGRQFSNSRSEMNVSTLELGDSALYLCASSLAVSYNEQFFGPGTRLTVL.